The entry that follows covers one T cell receptor (beta chain) sequence. Its antigen remains undetermined. There are no base qualities to consult, and no much larger clone falls within one base. On a MiSeq, deep resolution sequencing aimed for a depth between 1 in 1 million and 1 in 200,000 T cells, with each clonotype covered 10x on average. The immunoSEQ hsTCRB Kit was used to generate the TCR beta libraries. As for the authors' bioinformatics: The data were analyzed with ImmunoSEQ Analyzer and ImmunoSEQ Data Assistant, and V, D and J gene assignments followed IMGT definitions. Clonality, with values ranging from 0 to 1, was calculated as one minus the normalized Shannon entropy of productive rearrangement frequencies. Only overrepresented clonotypes making up at least 0.05% of the repertoire of each patient were included in the public clonotype analysis. Repertoires from around 13 age-matched healthy donors in immuneACCESS were used as clonality controls. The table comes from immuneACCESS by way of TCRdb, which keeps in-frame sequences with V and J called. Part of the clones is missing from these tables; in studies checked, under half for an unresolved V gene and the rest for unknown reasons. V and J calls and clone size are given by that table; D and trimming were obtained from the DNA. The sample table shows 35,000 to 40,000 clones, and about 70% are seen once. The ten largest account for over 15% of the sample.

Unmatched junction bases come to 6, with V trimmed by 5 bases and J by 1 base. CDR1 is given as SGHAT and CDR2 as FQNNGV, both from the germline V gene. Spanning cysteine to phenylalanine, the CDR3 consists of 15 amino acids. The kept DNA is CDR3 alone, 45 bases in frame from the first base. The data are from a study of cytotoxic CD8 clonotypes in ibrutinib-treated CLL (dated by TCRdb to the early 2020s). Study-level background: The cohort had around twelve relapsed/refractory and more than 14 treatment-naive patients; some 17 were IGHV unmutated. Of the roughly 90 participants in the trial, about two dozen had longitudinal samples available. An average of about 250,000 productive templates and 80,000 to 95,000 productive rearrangements was obtained per sample. Partial responses were observed in roughly 25 patients and complete responses in 2; after a median follow-up of 68 months, remission was maintained in approximately 14 patients and progression was observed in approximately 12. Patients were still on ibrutinib when every remission and progressive disease sample was collected. The response samples were drawn at a median of roughly eleven months into treatment, with a range of about 6 to 40 months. Cryopreserved peripheral blood mononuclear cells were obtained before treatment, at response, and at either sustained remission or disease progression.

What the time point label conveys for this sample: progressive disease on ibrutinib. For TCR beta library preparation, about 2 micrograms of genomic DNA were isolated from cryopreserved PBMCs. Longitudinal blood samples from CLL patients receiving ibrutinib monotherapy were subjected to high-throughput TCR beta sequencing. The patients were enrolled in a single-center, open-label phase 2 trial of ibrutinib monotherapy. Results and caveats for the whole study, not just this receptor: At ibrutinib response clonality went up, during sustained remission it held steady, and at progression it dropped back toward baseline. Sampling times were not matched between sustained-remission and progressing patients, and lymph node repertoires were not studied. At baseline, clonality was higher than in age-matched healthy donors and showed a strong correlation with circulating CD8+ T-cell counts. Public clonotypes were rare and either shrank or stayed stable during treatment, and the rise in clonality at ibrutinib response reflected expansion of private clonotypes.

The chain joins TRBV11-2 to TRBJ2-5; 8 middle bases align to TRBD2. The sequences come from PBMCs, collected at disease progression, from a patient treated with ibrutinib. This TCR derives from a human donor with chronic lymphocytic leukemia. The DNA reads TGTGCCAGCAGCGAAATAGCGGGGCGCCAAGAGACCCAGTACTTC. It translates to CASSEIAGRQETQYF.